Presented here are 26 T cell receptor beta chains from one specimen sequenced in a study of T cell repertoires in cytomegalovirus infection. For these TCRs, the target antigens are not known. TCRdb re-called the reads with MiXCR, one entry per CDR3 protein. The sample holds about 920,000 distinct CDR3 sequences, 30% to 40% seen once. Sequenced material: cultured CD8+ T cells from PBMCs, taken from culture after CMV antigen stimulation. The receptors stem from a human donor in good health (CMV status not recorded). Some clones in this sample may be carry-over from other donors' samples.

This clonotype was picked up many times. The chain links TRBV27 to TRBJ2-5; D is possibly TRBD2 (5 bases). This CDR3 contains 13 residues. V was trimmed by 6 bases and J by 4 bases, leaving 12 bases between them. Germline assignment: CDR1 MNHEY and CDR2 SMNVEV (reference sequence). CDR3: CASSPDSGETQYF. The CDR3 nucleotides read TGTGCCAGCAGCCCGGACTCCGGAGAGACCCAGTACTTC.

There are many counts of this clonotype. This rearrangement joins TRBV12-3 or TRBV12-4 to TRBJ2-1; possibly TRBD2 for D (5 bases). The V and J ends lost 0 bases and 4 bases respectively, with 10 bases between them. This CDR3 is 15 amino acids long. CDR3 nucleotides: TGTGCCAGCAGTTTAGCAGCCGGCGGGTACAATGAGCAGTTCTTC. Encoded protein: CASSLAAGGYNEQFF.

The chain couples TRBV9 to TRBJ1-1, with D unclear. The germline V gene encodes CDR1 SGDLS and CDR2 YYNGEE. V was cut by 5 bases and J by 6 bases, with 2 bases left in between. This CDR3 has 9 amino acids. The CDR3 nucleotides read TGTGCCAGCAGGGCTGAAGCTTTCTTT. Protein: CASRAEAFF.

This chain links TRBV6-2 or TRBV6-3 with TRBJ1-1; 11 bases agree with TRBD1. The germline V gene encodes CDR1 MNHEY and CDR2 SVGEGT. The junction had 8 bases not matched to a gene; V was cut back by 5 bases and J by 6 bases. This CDR3 spans 15 amino acids. The CDR3 DNA reads as TGTGCCAGCAGTCTCCGGACAGGGGGCGTGCCTGAAGCTTTCTTT. It is translated as CASSLRTGGVPEAFF.

The chain uses TRBV11-1 and TRBJ2-7; 7 bases map to TRBD2. The V and J ends lost 0 bases and 1 base, in that order; junction bases with no gene match: 3. This CDR3 spans 15 amino acids. CDR1 and CDR2 from the germline V gene are SGHAT and FQDESV (reference sequence). This CDR3 is CASSLALAASYEQYF. The CDR3 DNA reads as TGTGCCAGCAGCTTAGCGCTAGCGGCGTCCTACGAGCAGTACTTC. Filled out from reference TRBV11-1 and TRBJ2-7, the complete variable domain reads EAEVAQSPRYKITEKSQAVAFWCDPISGHATLYWYRQILGQGPELLVQFQDESVVDDSQLPKDRFSAERLKGVDSTLKIQPAELGDSAMYLCASSLALAASYEQYFGPGTRLTVT.

This clonotype came up a few times. This chain links TRBV19 with TRBJ1-4; 7 positions agree with TRBD1. The ends lost 0 bases at V and 6 bases at J; junction bases unmatched: 4. The length of the CDR3 is 15 residues. Looked up from germline, CDR1 is LNHDA and CDR2 is SQIVND (reference sequence). CDR3 residues: CASSIEEGADEKLFF. The CDR3 DNA reads TGTGCCAGTAGTATAGAAGAGGGGGCGGATGAAAAACTGTTTTTT.

This chain uses TRBV6-9 with TRBJ2-1; D uncertain. With 10 bases removed from V and 1 base from J, the gap between germline ends came to 17 bases. Germline loops: CDR1 MNHGY, CDR2 SVAAGI. The CDR3 length is 15 residues. CDR3 DNA sequence: TGTGCCACCCCCCCTGGCAATTTGTCCTACAATGAGCAGTTCTTC. It is translated as CATPPGNLSYNEQFF.

The V and J genes are TRBV7-9 and TRBJ1-6; 8 nucleotides match TRBD1. Germline CDR1 and CDR2: SEHNR and FQNEAQ (reference sequence). This CDR3 region has 15 residues. Trimming took 5 bases from V and 6 from J; bases not matched to a gene: 6. CDR3 amino acids: CASSQWDRTNSPLHF. As DNA, the CDR3 is TGTGCCAGCAGCCAATGGGACAGGACTAATTCACCCCTCCACTTT.

This clonotype turned up a few times. The CDR3 here is CASSQMTSGANVLTF. The DNA for the CDR3 is TGTGCCAGCAGCCAGATGACCTCTGGGGCCAACGTCCTGACTTTC. The chain combines TRBV6-2 or TRBV6-3 with TRBJ2-6; D is ambiguous. CDR3 length: 15 amino acids. The V end was cut by 6 bases, the J end by 0 bases, with 9 bases between. The germline gives CDR1 MNHEY, CDR2 SVGEGT.

This clonotype showed up many times. V gene TRBV12-3 or TRBV12-4 combines with J gene TRBJ2-2; 7 nucleotides line up with TRBD2. The CDR3 has 15 residues. The V gene end was trimmed by 3 bases and the J gene end by 8 bases; junction bases not matched to a gene: 9. For the CDR3, the DNA is TGTGCCAGCAGTTTGGAGGGAGGGTTCGGTGGGGAGCTGTTTTTT. Translating gives CASSLEGGFGGELFF.

This clonotype has only a few counts. The V gene is TRBV28, the J gene TRBJ1-1; D unclear. Trimming took off 3 bases at V and 6 bases at J, with 20 bases between the two ends. The CDR3 is 16 amino acids. Germline V gives CDR1 MDHEN, CDR2 SYDVKM. Here the CDR3 reads CASSFLRGVGWAEAFF. The CDR3 DNA reads TGTGCCAGCAGTTTTCTACGGGGTGTAGGATGGGCTGAAGCTTTCTTT.

This clonotype was recorded many times. V is TRBV19 and J is TRBJ2-1, with TRBD2 matching over 10 bases. CDR1 and CDR2 from the germline V gene are LNHDA and SQIVND (reference sequence). J gave up 6 bases and V 0 bases, and 8 bases lay outside the gene matches. The CDR3 loop spans 17 amino acids. Here the CDR3 DNA reads TGTGCCAGTAGTATAGATCCCAAGGGACTAGCGCGCAATGAGCAGTTCTTC. Amino acids: CASSIDPKGLARNEQFF.

This clonotype was seen a handful of times. The chain uses TRBV7-2 and TRBJ2-2; TRBD2 matches 13 bases. After removal of 5 bases from V and 5 bases from J, the junction contained 8 bases not matched to a gene. This CDR3 is 17 amino acids long. CDR1 and CDR2 (germline): SGHTA, FQGNSA. The DNA for the CDR3 is TGTGCCAGCAGCCTGGGACTAGCGGGGTCGCCGACCGGGGAGCTGTTTTTT. Amino acid sequence: CASSLGLAGSPTGELFF.

The chain combines TRBV27 with TRBJ2-7, with D hard to call. V dropped 4 bases and J dropped 7 bases, with 11 bases sitting between them. Germline CDR1 and CDR2: MNHEY and SMNVEV (reference sequence). The CDR3 contains 12 residues. CDR3 protein: CASSSDEEEQYF. Here the CDR3 DNA reads TGTGCCAGCAGTTCGGACGAAGAAGAGCAGTACTTC.

This CDR3 reads CASRETLMNTEAFF. As DNA, the CDR3 is TGTGCCAGCAGGGAAACCTTGATGAACACTGAAGCTTTCTTT. V gene TRBV2 combines with J gene TRBJ1-1; D remains ambiguous. Germline CDR1 and CDR2: SNHLY and FYNNEI. Trimming cost V 6 bases and J 0 bases, with 11 bases left between them. CDR3 length: 14 amino acids.

This clonotype showed up just once. J is TRBJ2-7 and V is TRBV27; TRBD2 matches at 8 bases. After removal of 10 bases from V and 5 bases from J, the junction contained 10 bases not matched to a gene. The CDR3 has 13 residues. CDR1 and CDR2 from the germline V gene are MNHEY and SMNVEV (reference sequence). The CDR3 DNA reads TGTGCCACCACCCCCCCGGGAGGGAACGAGCAGTACTTC. Its protein is CATTPPGGNEQYF.

The J gene is TRBJ2-5, the V gene TRBV7-6; D is unclear. The CDR3 has 15 residues. Germline V gene sequence: CDR1 SGHVS, CDR2 FNYEAQ. V dropped 0 bases and J dropped 1 base, with 9 bases sitting between them. Here the CDR3 reads CASSLAPQTQETQYF. In DNA, the CDR3 is TGTGCCAGCAGCTTAGCTCCACAGACCCAAGAGACCCAGTACTTC.

The gene calls are TRBV10-3 and TRBJ2-6; possible D gene TRBD1, 6 bases. CDR1 ENHRY and CDR2 SYGVKD come from the germline V gene. Trimming took off 6 bases at V and 2 bases at J, with 14 bases between the two ends. CDR3 length: 16 amino acids. CDR3 DNA: TGTGCCATCAGGACTCTAGAGGGGGCTGGGGCCAACGTCCTGACTTTC. It codes for CAIRTLEGAGANVLTF.

This clonotype was seen repeatedly, ten times or more. The rearrangement links TRBV6-1 to TRBJ1-5; 9 bases line up with TRBD1. With V trimmed by 3 bases and J by 2 bases, 8 bases remained unmatched. The CDR3 has 17 residues. In germline, CDR1 is MNHNS, CDR2 SASEGT. The CDR3 spells CASSDLGTGTGNQPQHF. CDR3 DNA: TGTGCCAGCAGTGATTTGGGGACAGGGACGGGCAATCAGCCCCAGCATTTT.

The chain joins TRBV19 to TRBJ1-1, with D perhaps matching TRBD1 (5 bases). CDR3 size: 15 residues. V gave up 4 bases and J gave up 1 base, with 13 bases separating them. Germline V lookup: CDR1 LNHDA, CDR2 SQIVND (reference sequence). Here the CDR3 DNA reads TGTGCCAGTAGTACAACCGACAGACCGAACACTGAAGCTTTCTTT. Its translation is CASSTTDRPNTEAFF.

The chain has TRBV10-3 and TRBJ1-2; D ambiguous. CDR1 and CDR2 from the germline V gene are ENHRY and SYGVKD. The CDR3 length is 13 residues. The V and J ends lost 0 bases and 8 bases respectively, with 10 bases between them. The CDR3 region is CAISESAGRGYTF. Written as DNA, the CDR3 is TGTGCCATCAGTGAGTCGGCGGGGAGAGGCTACACCTTC.

This chain links TRBV20-1 with TRBJ2-3; 7 bases line up with TRBD2. CDR1 and CDR2 (germline): DFQATT, SNEGSKA (reference sequence). Unmatched junction bases numbered 11, after V lost 3 bases and J lost 2 bases. The CDR3 is made up of 16 amino acids. DNA of the CDR3: TGCAGTGCTAGTCTTTGGGCGGGGGTGCCCACAGATACGCAGTATTTT. Its translation is CSASLWAGVPTDTQYF.

This clonotype was found a few times. This chain uses TRBV7-8 with TRBJ2-3, with 8 bases fitting TRBD2. The CDR3 runs to 16 residues. Germline CDR1 reads SGHVS; CDR2 reads FQNEAQ. V was clipped by 2 bases and J by 1 base; unmatched bases: 5. CDR3 nucleotides: TGTGCCAGCAGCTTACTTGCAGCGGGGGGCACAGATACGCAGTATTTT. Its translation is CASSLLAAGGTDTQYF.

The chain combines TRBV4-1 with TRBJ2-2; D not certain. V was shortened by 0 bases and J by 2 bases, with 16 bases between the two germline ends. Germline CDR1 is MGHRA and CDR2 is YSYEKL. The CDR3 length is 18 residues. CDR3 residues: CASSQDLGDNFNTGELFF. Here the CDR3 DNA reads TGCGCCAGCAGCCAAGATCTAGGAGACAACTTCAACACCGGGGAGCTGTTTTTT.

The sample holds many counts of this clonotype. The chain employs TRBV7-9 and TRBJ1-5; D remains unclear. V was trimmed by 1 base and J by 3 bases, leaving 10 bases between them. The CDR3 contains 15 residues. Germline CDR1 SEHNR, CDR2 FQNEAQ (reference sequence). CDR3 loop: CASSLESPYNQPQHF. As DNA, the CDR3 is TGTGCCAGCAGCTTAGAAAGTCCGTACAATCAGCCCCAGCATTTT. The variable domain in full, completed from reference TRBV7-9 and TRBJ1-5, reads DTGVSQNPRHKITKRGQNVTFRCDPISEHNRLYWYRQTLGQGPEFLTYFQNEAQLEKSRLLSDRFSAERPKGSFSTLEIQRTEQGDSAMYLCASSLESPYNQPQHFGDGTRLSIL.

This clonotype was seen repeatedly, ten times or more. The CDR3 loop reads CASSLEFRSSGANVLTF. The CDR3 DNA is TGTGCCAGCAGCTTAGAATTCAGATCCTCTGGGGCCAACGTCCTGACTTTC. V and J are TRBV7-2 and TRBJ2-6; no definite D call. Trimming took off 1 base at V and 0 bases at J, with 10 bases between the two ends. The V gene's germline CDR1 is SGHTA and CDR2 FQGNSA. This CDR3 has 17 amino acids.